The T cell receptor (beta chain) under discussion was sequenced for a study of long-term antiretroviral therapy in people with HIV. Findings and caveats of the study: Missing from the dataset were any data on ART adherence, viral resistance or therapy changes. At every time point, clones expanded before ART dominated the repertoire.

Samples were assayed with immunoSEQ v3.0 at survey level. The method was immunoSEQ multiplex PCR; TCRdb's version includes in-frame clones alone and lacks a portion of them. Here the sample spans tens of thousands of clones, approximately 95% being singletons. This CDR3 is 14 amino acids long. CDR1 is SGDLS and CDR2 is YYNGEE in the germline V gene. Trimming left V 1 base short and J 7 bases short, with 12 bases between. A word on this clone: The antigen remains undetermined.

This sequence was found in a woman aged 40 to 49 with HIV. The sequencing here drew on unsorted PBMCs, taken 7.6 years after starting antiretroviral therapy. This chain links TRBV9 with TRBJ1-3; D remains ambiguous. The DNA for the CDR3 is TGTGCCAGCAGCGTAACCCTGTCCTCGAACACCATATATTTT. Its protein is CASSVTLSSNTIYF.